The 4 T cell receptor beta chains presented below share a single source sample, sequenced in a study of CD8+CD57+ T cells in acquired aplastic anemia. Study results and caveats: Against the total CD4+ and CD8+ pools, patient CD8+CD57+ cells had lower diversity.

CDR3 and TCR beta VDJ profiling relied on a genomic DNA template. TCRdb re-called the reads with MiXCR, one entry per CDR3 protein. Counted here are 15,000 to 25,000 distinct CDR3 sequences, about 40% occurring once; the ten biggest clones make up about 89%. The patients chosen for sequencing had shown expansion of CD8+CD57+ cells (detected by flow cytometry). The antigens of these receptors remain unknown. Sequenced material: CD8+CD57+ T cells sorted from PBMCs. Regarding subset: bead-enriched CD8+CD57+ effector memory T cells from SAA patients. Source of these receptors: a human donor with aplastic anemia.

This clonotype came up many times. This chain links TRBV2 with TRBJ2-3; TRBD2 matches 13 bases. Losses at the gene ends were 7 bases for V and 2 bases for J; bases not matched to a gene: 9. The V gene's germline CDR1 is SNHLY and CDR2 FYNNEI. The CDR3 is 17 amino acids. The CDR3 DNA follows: TGTGCCAGCACCCTGACTAGCGGGGGGCCAATCACAGATACGCAGTATTTT. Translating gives CASTLTSGGPITDTQYF.

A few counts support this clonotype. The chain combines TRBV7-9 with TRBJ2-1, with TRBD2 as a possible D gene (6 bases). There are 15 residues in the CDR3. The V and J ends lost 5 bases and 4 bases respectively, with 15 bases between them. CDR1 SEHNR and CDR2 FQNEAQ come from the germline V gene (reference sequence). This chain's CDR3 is CASSPGSGEYNEQFF. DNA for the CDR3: TGTGCCAGCAGCCCCGGTTCGGGGGAGTACAATGAGCAGTTCTTC.

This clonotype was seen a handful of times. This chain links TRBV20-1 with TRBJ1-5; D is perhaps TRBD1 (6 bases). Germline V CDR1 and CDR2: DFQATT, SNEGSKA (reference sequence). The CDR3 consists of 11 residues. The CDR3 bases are TGCGCCAGAGGGGGAAATCAGCCCCAGCATTTT. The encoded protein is CARGGNQPQHF.

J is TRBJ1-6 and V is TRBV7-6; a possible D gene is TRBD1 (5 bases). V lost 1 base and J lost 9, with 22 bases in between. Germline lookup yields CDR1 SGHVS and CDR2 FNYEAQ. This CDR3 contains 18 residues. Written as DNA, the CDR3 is TGTGCCAGCAGCTTAGAAGACACAGGCCTCCTCTCTAGTTCACCCCTCCACTTT. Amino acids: CASSLEDTGLLSSSPLHF.